This entry concerns a single T cell receptor (beta chain). Its antigen remains unknown. The junction departs from the called germline gene at one end, perhaps through a read error. Sequencing was performed with immunoSEQ multiplex PCR; in TCRdb, only in-frame clones are kept and a portion is missing. The sample has some 2,400,000 clones; approximately 94% are singletons. This entry is derived from a study of shared clonotypes between healthy human individuals. Study outcomes and limitations: Investigators collected only blood, and repertoires in tissues likely differ.

This TCR derives from a man younger than 35 in good health. Sequenced material: naive CD4+ T cells sorted from blood. Indicated subset: CD45RA+ positively selected.

CDR3 protein: CASSPLAGALYEQYF. The CDR3 DNA sequence: TGTGCTAGCAGCCCTCTAGCGGGAGCGCTATACGAGCAGTACTTC. This chain uses TRBV7-7 with TRBJ2-7, with 10 nucleotides matching TRBD2. Germline V gene data show CDR1 as SSHAT and CDR2 as FNYEAQ (reference sequence). The CDR3 has 15 amino acids.